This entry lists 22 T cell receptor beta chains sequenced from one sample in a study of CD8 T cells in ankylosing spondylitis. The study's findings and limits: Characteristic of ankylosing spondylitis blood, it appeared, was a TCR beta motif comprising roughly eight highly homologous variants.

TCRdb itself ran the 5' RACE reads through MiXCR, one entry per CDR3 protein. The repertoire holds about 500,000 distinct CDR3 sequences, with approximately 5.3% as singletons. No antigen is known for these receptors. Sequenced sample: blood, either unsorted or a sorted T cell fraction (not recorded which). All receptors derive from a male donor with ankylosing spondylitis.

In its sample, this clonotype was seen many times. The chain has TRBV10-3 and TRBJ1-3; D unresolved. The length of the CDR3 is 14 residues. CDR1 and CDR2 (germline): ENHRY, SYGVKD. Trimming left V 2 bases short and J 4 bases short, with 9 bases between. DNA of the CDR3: TGTGCCATCAGTGAGACGGGTGTGGGAAACACCATATATTTT. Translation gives CAISETGVGNTIYF.

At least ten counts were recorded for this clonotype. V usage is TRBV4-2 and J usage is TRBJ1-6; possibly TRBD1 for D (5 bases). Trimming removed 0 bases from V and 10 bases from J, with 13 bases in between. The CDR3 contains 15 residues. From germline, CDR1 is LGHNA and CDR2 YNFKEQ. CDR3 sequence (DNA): TGTGCCAGCAGCCAAGACGAGGCAGGGTTCTCACCCCTCCACTTT. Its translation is CASSQDEAGFSPLHF.

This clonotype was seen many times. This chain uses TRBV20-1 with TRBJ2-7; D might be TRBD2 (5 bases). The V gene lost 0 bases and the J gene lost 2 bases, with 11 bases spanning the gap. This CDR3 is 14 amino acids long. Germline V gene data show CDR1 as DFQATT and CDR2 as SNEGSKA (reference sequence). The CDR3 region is CSARDPSGPYEQYF. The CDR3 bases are TGCAGTGCTAGAGACCCAAGCGGCCCCTACGAGCAGTACTTC.

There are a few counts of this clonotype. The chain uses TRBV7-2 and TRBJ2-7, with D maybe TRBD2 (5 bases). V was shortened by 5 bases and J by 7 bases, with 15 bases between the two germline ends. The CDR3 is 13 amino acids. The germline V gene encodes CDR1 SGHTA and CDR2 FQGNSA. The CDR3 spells CASSVPGVREQYF. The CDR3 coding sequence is TGTGCCAGCAGCGTCCCCGGGGTTCGGGAGCAGTACTTC.

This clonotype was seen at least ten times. The DNA for the CDR3 is TGTGCCAGCAGTAGACTCGGACAGGGGGGTCCTATGAACACTGAAGCTTTCTTT. Encoded protein: CASSRLGQGGPMNTEAFF. V gene TRBV27 combines with J gene TRBJ1-1; 10 nucleotides line up with TRBD1. The V and J ends lost 5 bases and 0 bases, in that order; junction bases with no gene match: 12. CDR1 and CDR2 (germline): MNHEY, SMNVEV (reference sequence). This CDR3 has 18 residues.

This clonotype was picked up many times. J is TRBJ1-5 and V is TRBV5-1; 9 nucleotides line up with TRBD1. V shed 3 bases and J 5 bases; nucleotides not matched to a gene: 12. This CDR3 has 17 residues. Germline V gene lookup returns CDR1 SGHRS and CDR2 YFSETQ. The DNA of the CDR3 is TGCGCCAGCAGCTGGGGGGACAGGGAGGTTTTAGATCAGCCCCAGCATTTT. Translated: CASSWGDREVLDQPQHF.

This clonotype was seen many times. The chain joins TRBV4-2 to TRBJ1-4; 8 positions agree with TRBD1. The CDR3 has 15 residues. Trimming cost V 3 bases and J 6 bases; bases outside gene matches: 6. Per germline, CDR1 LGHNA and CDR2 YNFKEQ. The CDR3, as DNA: TGTGCCAGCAGCCAGTCTCAGGGGGCTGATGAAAAACTGTTTTTT. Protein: CASSQSQGADEKLFF.

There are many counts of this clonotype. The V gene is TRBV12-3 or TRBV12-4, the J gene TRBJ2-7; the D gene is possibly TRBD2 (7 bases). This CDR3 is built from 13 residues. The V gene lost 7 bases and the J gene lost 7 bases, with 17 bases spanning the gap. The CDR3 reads CASTSSGGREQYF. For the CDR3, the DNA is TGTGCCAGCACCTCCTCCGGGGGGCGGGAGCAGTACTTC.

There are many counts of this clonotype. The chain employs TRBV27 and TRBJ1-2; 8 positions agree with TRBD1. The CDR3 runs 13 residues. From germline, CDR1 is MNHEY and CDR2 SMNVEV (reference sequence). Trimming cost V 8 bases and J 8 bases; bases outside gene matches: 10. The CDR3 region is CASRRQGSQGYTF. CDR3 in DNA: TGTGCCAGCCGACGACAGGGGAGCCAAGGCTACACCTTC.

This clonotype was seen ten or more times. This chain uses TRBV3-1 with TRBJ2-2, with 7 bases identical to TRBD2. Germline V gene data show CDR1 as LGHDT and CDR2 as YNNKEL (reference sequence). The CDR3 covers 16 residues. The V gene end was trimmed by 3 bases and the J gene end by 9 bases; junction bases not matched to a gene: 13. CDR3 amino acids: CASSHTSGTTIWELFF. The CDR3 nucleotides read TGTGCCAGCAGCCATACCTCCGGGACTACCATTTGGGAGCTGTTTTTT. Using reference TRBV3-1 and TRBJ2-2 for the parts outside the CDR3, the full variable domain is DTAVSQTPKYLVTQMGNDKSIKCEQNLGHDTMYWYKQDSKKFLKIMFSYNNKELIINETVPNRFSPKSPDKAHLNLHINSLELGDSAVYFCASSHTSGTTIWELFFGEGSRLTVL.

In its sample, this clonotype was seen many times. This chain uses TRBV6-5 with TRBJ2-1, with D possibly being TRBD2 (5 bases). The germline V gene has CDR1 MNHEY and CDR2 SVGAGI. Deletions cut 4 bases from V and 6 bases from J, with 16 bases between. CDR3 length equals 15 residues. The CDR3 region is CASSSVTTTGNEQFF. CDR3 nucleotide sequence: TGTGCCAGCAGTTCGGTGACTACCACGGGCAATGAGCAGTTCTTC.

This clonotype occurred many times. CDR3 region: CSARDPWREGGETQYF. CDR3 coding DNA: TGCAGTGCTAGAGATCCCTGGCGGGAGGGGGGGGAGACCCAGTACTTC. The chain is built from TRBV20-1 and TRBJ2-5; 9 nucleotides match TRBD2. V lost 0 bases, J lost 5 bases, and 10 bases stayed unmatched. This CDR3 has 16 residues. Germline V gene sequence: CDR1 DFQATT, CDR2 SNEGSKA (reference sequence).

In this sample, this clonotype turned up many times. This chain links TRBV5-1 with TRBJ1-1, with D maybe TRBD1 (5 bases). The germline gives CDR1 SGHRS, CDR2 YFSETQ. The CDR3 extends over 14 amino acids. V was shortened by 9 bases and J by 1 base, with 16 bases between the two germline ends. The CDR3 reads CATSPLTGNTEAFF. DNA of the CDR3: TGCGCCACCTCCCCTCTAACAGGGAACACTGAAGCTTTCTTT.

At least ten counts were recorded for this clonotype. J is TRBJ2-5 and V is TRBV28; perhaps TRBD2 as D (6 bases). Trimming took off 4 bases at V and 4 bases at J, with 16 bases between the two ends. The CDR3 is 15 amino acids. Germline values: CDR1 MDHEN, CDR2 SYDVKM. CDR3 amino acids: CASSSSGGRRETQYF. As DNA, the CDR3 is TGTGCCAGCAGTTCGAGTGGAGGGAGAAGAGAGACCCAGTACTTC.

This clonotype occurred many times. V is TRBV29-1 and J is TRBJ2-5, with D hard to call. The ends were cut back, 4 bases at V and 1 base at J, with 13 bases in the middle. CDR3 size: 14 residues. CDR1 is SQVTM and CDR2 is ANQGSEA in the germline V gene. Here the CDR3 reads CSVVLRLLQETQYF. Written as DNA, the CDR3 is TGCAGCGTTGTTCTGCGGCTCCTCCAAGAGACCCAGTACTTC.

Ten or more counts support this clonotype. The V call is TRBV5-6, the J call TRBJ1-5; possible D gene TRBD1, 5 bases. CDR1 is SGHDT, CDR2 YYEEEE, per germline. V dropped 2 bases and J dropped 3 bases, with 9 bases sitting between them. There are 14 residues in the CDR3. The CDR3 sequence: CASSFRGFNQPQHF. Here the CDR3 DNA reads TGTGCCAGCAGCTTTCGGGGGTTCAATCAGCCCCAGCATTTT.

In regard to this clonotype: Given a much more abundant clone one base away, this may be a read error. The CDR3 DNA follows: TGCAGTGCTAGTGGTTTGGCAGCCAAAAACATTCAGTACTTC. As protein: CSASGLAAKNIQYF. The V call is TRBV20-1, the J call TRBJ2-4, with D hard to call. CDR3 length equals 14 residues. The V end was cut by 3 bases, the J end by 0 bases, with 9 bases between. CDR1 is DFQATT and CDR2 is SNEGSKA in the germline V gene (reference sequence).

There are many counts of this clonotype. CDR3 coding DNA: TGTGCCAGCAGCCCGCGGACCGCAAACCTCTATGGCTACACCTTC. Its translation: CASSPRTANLYGYTF. The chain employs TRBV6-1 and TRBJ1-2; no firm D call. V lost 6 bases to trimming and J lost 4 bases, with 18 bases between them. The CDR3 runs 15 residues. CDR1 MNHNS and CDR2 SASEGT come from the germline V gene.

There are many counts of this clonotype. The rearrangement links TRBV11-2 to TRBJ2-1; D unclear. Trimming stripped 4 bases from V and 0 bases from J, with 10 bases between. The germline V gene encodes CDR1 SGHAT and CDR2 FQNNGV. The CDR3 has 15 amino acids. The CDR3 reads CASSYRPGSYNEQFF. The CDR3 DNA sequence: TGTGCCAGCAGCTATCGGCCGGGCTCCTACAATGAGCAGTTCTTC.

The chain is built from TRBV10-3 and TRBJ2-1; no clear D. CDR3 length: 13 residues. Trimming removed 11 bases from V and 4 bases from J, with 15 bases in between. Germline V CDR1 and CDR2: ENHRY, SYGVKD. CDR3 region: CASTWGPYNEQFF. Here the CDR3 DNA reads TGTGCCTCCACATGGGGTCCATACAATGAGCAGTTCTTC.

In nucleotides, the CDR3 is TGCGCCAGCAGCGAGGGACAGGGGATCCATGAGCAGTTCTTC. The encoded protein is CASSEGQGIHEQFF. The V call is TRBV5-1, the J call TRBJ2-1, with 10 bases lining up with TRBD1. The ends lost 4 bases at V and 8 bases at J; junction bases unmatched: 6. Germline V lookup: CDR1 SGHRS, CDR2 YFSETQ. The CDR3 is 14 amino acids.

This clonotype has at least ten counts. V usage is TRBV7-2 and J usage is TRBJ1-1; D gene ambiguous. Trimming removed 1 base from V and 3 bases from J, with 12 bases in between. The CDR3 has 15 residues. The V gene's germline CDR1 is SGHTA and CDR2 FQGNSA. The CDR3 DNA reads TGTGCCAGCAGCTTAGTCGCAGACTCGTACACTGAAGCTTTCTTT. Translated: CASSLVADSYTEAFF.